The 14 T cell receptor beta chains below all came from one sample that was sequenced in a study of vaccination effects on CD4 cells after COVID-19. Using immunoSEQ multiplex PCR, the repertoire was profiled, and TCRdb retains in-frame clones only, with some absent. Counted here are fewer than 35,000 clones, roughly 76% occurring once; the ten biggest clones make up 5.5% to 7.5%. The antigens these receptors bind are not known. The ViraFEST assay expanded antigen-specific CD4+ T cells with viral peptide pools before sequencing. Around day 10 of culture, CD4+ T cells were separated out. Participants each got two BNT162b2 or mRNA-1273 vaccine doses. The sample consisted of CD4+ T cells from PBMCs cultured with SARS-CoV-2 spike peptides, taken after COVID-19 vaccination. Every receptor here comes from a human donor who received a COVID-19 vaccine. Some clones in this sample may be carry-over from other donors' samples.

The chain employs TRBV6-2 or TRBV6-3 and TRBJ1-5; D possibly corresponds to TRBD1 (6 bases). The V gene lost 5 bases and the J gene lost 5 bases, with 13 bases spanning the gap. The CDR3 totals 14 residues. The germline CDR1 and CDR2 sequences are MNHEY and SVGEGT. For the CDR3, the DNA is TGTGCCAGCAGTCACTACAGGGAGGATCAGCCCCAGCATTTT. It codes for CASSHYREDQPQHF.

Within the sample, this clone is medium-sized. V usage is TRBV6-5 and J usage is TRBJ1-5; TRBD1 aligns across 8 bases. The trim removed 6 bases at V and 6 bases at J, leaving 10 bases unmatched. This CDR3 has 15 residues. CDR1 and CDR2 from the germline V gene are MNHEY and SVGAGI. DNA for the CDR3: TGTGCCAGCAGCCAGAGGCAGGGGGCTATTCAGCCCCAGCATTTT. Translating it yields CASSQRQGAIQPQHF.

This clone was observed a handful of times. The chain uses TRBV23-1 and TRBJ2-7; 8 positions match TRBD1. TRBV23-1 is marked as an open reading frame, function uncertain. Germline trimming cut 0 bases from V and 7 bases from J; bases unmatched to any gene: 8. The CDR3 consists of 15 residues. The CDR3 is CASSQSSQGAREQYV. CDR3 DNA sequence: TGCGCCAGCAGTCAATCAAGCCAGGGGGCGAGGGAGCAGTACGTC.

The V and J genes are TRBV27 and TRBJ1-2, with TRBD1 as a possible D gene (6 bases). V was shortened by 6 bases and J by 4 bases, with 21 bases between the two germline ends. Germline lookup yields CDR1 MNHEY and CDR2 SMNVEV (reference sequence). The CDR3 sequence is 16 residues long. As DNA, the CDR3 is TGTGCCAGCAGCCTGAAGACAGGAGCCAAATTCTATGGCTACACCTTC. It is translated as CASSLKTGAKFYGYTF.

V gene TRBV7-9 combines with J gene TRBJ2-7; TRBD1 is a possible D gene (6 bases). V was pared by 0 bases and J by 6 bases, with 12 bases between. Per the germline V gene, CDR1 is SEHNR and CDR2 is FQNEAQ (reference sequence). This CDR3 is 14 amino acids long. The CDR3 protein is CASSLAGTTGEQYV. The DNA for the CDR3 is TGTGCCAGCAGCTTAGCGGGGACAACTGGCGAGCAGTACGTC.

For this clone: Within the sample, other DNA sequences also encode this same CDR3. V and J are TRBV24-1 and TRBJ2-1; 11 bases match TRBD1. V trimming: 3 bases; J trimming: 5 bases; junction bases outside the gene matches: 2. The CDR3 extends over 15 amino acids. Germline V lookup: CDR1 KGHDR, CDR2 SFDVKD. CDR3 sequence reads: CATSDPGQGDNEQFF. The CDR3, as DNA: TGTGCCACCAGTGATCCGGGACAGGGGGACAATGAGCAGTTCTTC.

The CDR3 loop reads CASSLRGSNQPQHF. CDR3 DNA: TGTGCCAGCAGCCTTAGGGGCAGCAATCAGCCCCAGCATTTT. The chain combines TRBV5-6 with TRBJ1-5; tentative D call: TRBD1 (5 bases). CDR1 is SGHDT, CDR2 YYEEEE, per germline. The CDR3 has 14 residues. V was trimmed by 4 bases and J by 1 base, leaving 9 bases between them. Together with reference TRBV5-6 and TRBJ1-5, the CDR3 gives the full variable domain: DAGVTQSPTHLIKTRGQQVTLRCSPKSGHDTVSWYQQALGQGPQFIFQYYEEEERQRGNFPDRFSGHQFPNYSSELNVNALLLGDSALYLCASSLRGSNQPQHFGDGTRLSIL.

The chain couples TRBV7-2 to TRBJ2-3; 10 bases are a match to TRBD1. In germline, CDR1 is SGHTA, CDR2 FQGNSA. This CDR3 is 17 amino acids long. V shed 2 bases, J shed 2 bases, and the junction held 7 bases outside the gene matches. The CDR3 DNA is TGTGCCAGCAGCTTATCCAGGACAGGGGGGAACACAGATACGCAGTATTTT. This sequence encodes CASSLSRTGGNTDTQYF.

Relative to its sample, this clone is medium-sized (0.01 to 0.1%). J is TRBJ1-2 and V is TRBV5-1; 9 bases are shared with TRBD1. The V and J ends lost 0 bases and 5 bases, in that order; junction bases with no gene match: 2. CDR1 is SGHRS, CDR2 YFSETQ, per germline. The CDR3 is made up of 14 amino acids. CDR3 nucleotide sequence: TGCGCCAGCAGCTTGGCCGGGACAGGGTATGGCTACACCTTC. It translates to CASSLAGTGYGYTF.

The rearrangement links TRBV7-2 to TRBJ2-1; D gene uncertain. Germline V lookup: CDR1 SGHTA, CDR2 FQGNSA. With 5 bases removed from V and 5 bases from J, the gap between germline ends came to 10 bases. This CDR3 spans 13 amino acids. The CDR3 sequence: CASSPRTHNEQFF. In DNA, the CDR3 is TGTGCCAGCAGCCCAAGGACCCACAATGAGCAGTTCTTC.

The chain combines TRBV7-2 with TRBJ1-5; unclear D gene. Germline V gene sequence: CDR1 SGHTA, CDR2 FQGNSA. This CDR3 comprises 14 residues. Trimming shortened V by 0 bases and J by 11 bases, and 14 bases separated the two germline ends. In nucleotides, the CDR3 is TGTGCCAGCAGCTTAGCGTTTACGGCGGGCGCCCAGCATTTT. Protein product: CASSLAFTAGAQHF.

CDR3 in amino acids: CASRAVETVSSYNSPLHF. For the CDR3, the DNA is TGCGCCAGCAGAGCCGTTGAGACCGTAAGCTCCTATAATTCACCCCTCCACTTT. The rearrangement joins TRBV10-2 to TRBJ1-6; D is uncertain. This CDR3 is 18 amino acids long. Trimming left V 6 bases short and J 0 bases short, with 18 bases between. Looked up from germline, CDR1 is WSHSY and CDR2 is SAAADI.

The chain links TRBV5-1 to TRBJ2-2; 8 bases are a match to TRBD1. This CDR3 spans 14 amino acids. V lost 4 bases and J lost 4; bases outside the gene matches: 3. Germline V gene data show CDR1 as SGHRS and CDR2 as YFSETQ. This chain's CDR3 is CASSTGGVTGELFF. Written as DNA, the CDR3 is TGCGCCAGCAGCACAGGGGGAGTCACCGGGGAGCTGTTTTTT.

The chain uses TRBV5-5 and TRBJ2-2; a weak D match, TRBD2 (5 bases). CDR3 length: 15 residues. Germline CDR1 SGHKS, CDR2 YYEKEE (reference sequence). CDR3 in amino acids: CSFEHPQRRTGELFF. Written as DNA, the CDR3 is TGTTCTTTCGAGCATCCCCAACGGAGGACCGGGGAGCTGTTTTTT. Complete variable domain (other parts from reference TRBV5-5 and TRBJ2-2): DAGVTQSPTHLIKTRGQQVTLRCSPISGHKSVSWYQQVLGQGPQFIFQYYEKEERGRGNFPDRFSARQFPNYSSELNVNALLLGDSALYLCSFEHPQRRTGELFFGEGSRLTVL.